These 21 T cell receptor beta chains came from one sample sequenced in a study of Ad26.COV2.S vaccination and SARS-CoV-2 variants. Libraries were prepared by immunoSEQ multiplex PCR; TCRdb keeps only in-frame clonotypes and omits some of them. The sample has about 350,000 clones, around 92% seen once. Here the sequenced sample was peripheral blood, taken after recovery from COVID-19. These receptors all stem from a human donor who had recovered from COVID-19.

The rearrangement uses TRBV6-5 and TRBJ2-1, with 13 bases fitting TRBD2. With V trimmed by 0 bases and J by 7 bases, 3 bases remained unmatched. This CDR3 comprises 16 residues. Looked up from germline, CDR1 is MNHEY and CDR2 is SVGAGI. The CDR3 region is CASSYSLAGGTNEQFF. DNA of the CDR3: TGTGCCAGCAGTTACTCACTAGCGGGGGGGACGAATGAGCAGTTCTTC.

The DNA for the CDR3 is TGTGCCAGCAGTTCCTCAGGGATCGAGCAGTACTTC. This encodes CASSSSGIEQYF. The V and J genes are TRBV12-3 or TRBV12-4 and TRBJ2-7, with D possibly being TRBD1 (5 bases). With 4 bases removed from V and 6 bases from J, the gap between germline ends came to 10 bases. The CDR3 contains 12 residues.

The genes are TRBV11-2 and TRBJ2-1; 8 positions match TRBD1. V lost 5 bases, J lost 9 bases, and 15 bases stayed unmatched. Germline V gene data show CDR1 as SGHAT and CDR2 as FQNNGV. The CDR3 runs 16 residues. The CDR3 region is CASSKWTGMGQGEQFF. The CDR3 nucleotides read TGTGCCAGCAGCAAATGGACAGGGATGGGTCAGGGTGAGCAGTTCTTC.

This chain uses TRBV7-2 with TRBJ1-2, with D perhaps matching TRBD1 (5 bases). V dropped 2 bases and J dropped 8 bases, with 15 bases sitting between them. CDR1 and CDR2 from the germline V gene are SGHTA and FQGNSA. There are 14 residues in the CDR3. CDR3 nucleotides: TGTGCCAGCAGCTTAATGGGGGGGGTTGAGGGCTACACCTTC. The encoded protein is CASSLMGGVEGYTF.

The V and J genes are TRBV7-8 and TRBJ2-5, with TRBD1 as a possible D gene (5 bases). Germline V gene sequence: CDR1 SGHVS, CDR2 FQNEAQ. V was trimmed by 2 bases and J by 2 bases, leaving 24 bases between them. The CDR3 runs 19 residues. CDR3 region: CASSLYKARVGDMQETQYF. In DNA form, the CDR3 reads TGTGCCAGCAGCTTATATAAAGCCCGAGTAGGGGATATGCAAGAGACCCAGTACTTC.

This chain links TRBV5-1 with TRBJ2-1; possible D gene TRBD2, 6 bases. Per the germline V gene, CDR1 is SGHRS and CDR2 is YFSETQ. The CDR3 runs 16 residues. V lost 0 bases, J lost 6 bases, and 16 bases lay in between. The CDR3 DNA sequence: TGCGCCAGCAGCTTGGATGGCGGAGGGGTCTCCAATGAGCAGTTCTTC. Protein sequence: CASSLDGGGVSNEQFF.

This clone has just a few counts. The V and J genes are TRBV10-3 and TRBJ2-5; D possibly corresponds to TRBD1 (5 bases). Germline V gene data show CDR1 as ENHRY and CDR2 as SYGVKD. This CDR3 is 15 amino acids long. Trimming pared 4 bases from V and 2 bases from J, leaving 14 bases between. The CDR3 DNA reads TGTGCCATCAGTGGGGTAGGGGTAGAGCAAGAGACCCAGTACTTC. Amino acid sequence: CAISGVGVEQETQYF.

The chain recombines TRBV5-1 with TRBJ1-1, with a tentative D call TRBD1 (6 bases). CDR1 and CDR2 (germline): SGHRS, YFSETQ. CDR3 length: 15 amino acids. V lost 0 bases to trimming and J lost 1 base, with 10 bases between them. In DNA form, the CDR3 reads TGCGCCAGCAGCTTGGCGGCGGGGGCGAACACTGAAGCTTTCTTT. This encodes CASSLAAGANTEAFF.

This chain links TRBV13 with TRBJ1-2; a possible D gene is TRBD1 (6 bases). This CDR3 contains 16 residues. V shed 5 bases and J shed 2 bases, with 18 bases lying between them. Germline assignment: CDR1 PRHDT and CDR2 FYEKMQ (reference sequence). The CDR3 region is CASSLNQGGSNYGYTF. CDR3 nucleotide sequence: TGTGCCAGCAGCCTTAATCAAGGGGGATCGAACTATGGCTACACCTTC. The full variable domain, in which reference TRBV13 and TRBJ1-2 provide the parts outside the CDR3, is AAGVIQSPRHLIKEKRETATLKCYPIPRHDTVYWYQQGPGQDPQFLISFYEKMQSDKGSIPDRFSAQQFSDYHSELNMSSLELGDSALYFCASSLNQGGSNYGYTFGSGTRLTVV.

This CDR3 reads CASSASGFRDTQYF. The CDR3 DNA sequence: TGTGCCAGCAGCGCTAGCGGGTTTAGGGATACGCAGTATTTT. The rearrangement uses TRBV7-2 and TRBJ2-3; 8 bases agree with TRBD2. Germline V lookup: CDR1 SGHTA, CDR2 FQGNSA. The CDR3 loop spans 14 amino acids. V shed 5 bases, J shed 6 bases, and the junction held 7 bases outside the gene matches. Complete variable domain (other parts from reference TRBV7-2 and TRBJ2-3): GAGVSQSPSNKVTEKGKDVELRCDPISGHTALYWYRQSLGQGLEFLIYFQGNSAPDKSGLPSDRFSAERTGGSVSTLTIQRTQQEDSAVYLCASSASGFRDTQYFGPGTRLTVL.

CDR3 amino acids: CASSDDSYEQYF. The CDR3 region has the DNA TGTGCCAGCAGTGACGACTCCTACGAGCAGTACTTC. This chain joins TRBV2 and TRBJ2-7; D call uncertain. The CDR3 is 12 residues long. Germline CDR1 SNHLY, CDR2 FYNNEI. Trimming pared 3 bases from V and 0 bases from J, leaving 3 bases between.

This clone was seen once. This chain uses TRBV18 with TRBJ1-1; D not resolved. In germline, CDR1 is KGHSH, CDR2 LQKENI. The CDR3 totals 16 residues. V was cut by 2 bases and J by 4 bases, with 17 bases left in between. The CDR3 DNA sequence: TGTGCCAGCTCACCATTGGAGGTGGGAACGCCCACTGAAGCTTTCTTT. Protein sequence: CASSPLEVGTPTEAFF.

This clone was seen only once. The chain carries TRBV7-9 and TRBJ1-1, with unresolved D. Germline-derived CDR1 and CDR2 are SEHNR and FQNEAQ (reference sequence). The CDR3 totals 15 residues. With 3 bases removed from V and 1 base from J, the gap between germline ends came to 12 bases. The CDR3 is CASSFSYRPNTEAFF. The CDR3 DNA sequence: TGTGCCAGCAGCTTCTCCTACAGACCGAACACTGAAGCTTTCTTT.

This chain connects TRBV4-2 to TRBJ1-6, with D possibly TRBD1 on 6 matching bases. The CDR3 loop spans 15 amino acids. Trimming left V 4 bases short and J 11 bases short, with 18 bases between. Looked up from germline, CDR1 is LGHNA and CDR2 is YNFKEQ. Written as DNA, the CDR3 is TGTGCCAGCAGCCCAAGGGACATGGGAGGGACACCCCTCCACTTT. The encoded protein is CASSPRDMGGTPLHF.

The chain joins TRBV9 to TRBJ2-1; 8 nucleotides align to TRBD2. Germline V gives CDR1 SGDLS, CDR2 YYNGEE. The CDR3 covers 16 residues. V lost 4 bases, J lost 7 bases, and 13 bases stayed unmatched. The CDR3 protein is CASSSGGAGDWNEQFF. CDR3 nucleotides: TGTGCCAGCAGCTCCGGGGGGGCGGGGGATTGGAATGAGCAGTTCTTC.

V is TRBV2 and J is TRBJ2-1; D remains unclear. The germline V gene has CDR1 SNHLY and CDR2 FYNNEI. V shed 8 bases and J shed 3 bases, with 8 bases lying between them. The length of the CDR3 is 12 residues. The CDR3 spells CASPNIYNEQFF. The CDR3 DNA reads TGTGCCAGCCCGAACATCTACAATGAGCAGTTCTTC.

V and J are TRBV24-1 and TRBJ1-5, with D uncertain. Germline-derived CDR1 and CDR2 are KGHDR and SFDVKD. This CDR3 spans 16 amino acids. V lost 4 bases to trimming and J lost 6 bases, with 18 bases between them. CDR3 bases: TGTGCCACCAGTGACGAGACGGACCATAAGGGTCAGCCCCAGCATTTT. It translates to CATSDETDHKGQPQHF.

The chain combines TRBV6-6 with TRBJ1-2; TRBD1 agrees at 7 bases. J lost 2 bases, V lost 5 bases, and 2 bases had no gene match. This CDR3 region has 13 residues. Germline values: CDR1 MNHNY, CDR2 SVGAGI (reference sequence). CDR3 in amino acids: CASSRQGNYGYTF. In DNA, the CDR3 is TGTGCCAGCAGTAGACAGGGAAACTATGGCTACACCTTC.

The genes are TRBV29-1 and TRBJ2-5, with unresolved D. Germline lookup yields CDR1 SQVTM and CDR2 ANQGSEA. The CDR3 runs 13 residues. With 2 bases removed from V and 8 bases from J, the gap between germline ends came to 15 bases. The CDR3 sequence is CSVESPTVITQYF. For the CDR3, the DNA is TGCAGCGTTGAATCCCCTACAGTGATAACCCAGTACTTC.

In nucleotides, the CDR3 is TGTGCCAGCAGCTTGGAGACGAATCAGCCCCAGCATTTT. Protein product: CASSLETNQPQHF. The chain couples TRBV5-4 to TRBJ1-5; D remains ambiguous. Deletions cut 0 bases from V and 4 bases from J, with 5 bases between. The CDR3 sequence is 13 residues long. Per the germline V gene, CDR1 is SGHNT and CDR2 is YYREEE (reference sequence).

The chain employs TRBV27 and TRBJ2-7; D is unresolved. With 2 bases removed from V and 3 bases from J, the gap between germline ends came to 11 bases. Germline V lookup: CDR1 MNHEY, CDR2 SMNVEV (reference sequence). CDR3 length: 14 amino acids. The CDR3 DNA sequence: TGTGCCAGCAGTTTACAGACGTGGGGCTACGAGCAGTACTTC. As protein: CASSLQTWGYEQYF.